This TCR beta chain was documented in a study of CD8 T cells in ankylosing spondylitis. Points from the study as a whole: Blood from ankylosing spondylitis patients appeared to carry a characteristic roughly 8-variant TCR beta motif.

Germline V gene lookup returns CDR1 DFQATT and CDR2 SNEGSKA (reference sequence). Trimming cost V 1 base and J 0 bases; bases outside gene matches: 18. The CDR3 has 21 amino acids. TCRdb re-called the 5' RACE reads through MiXCR, storing one row per CDR3 protein. The profile shows hundreds of thousands of distinct CDR3 sequences, about 25% of them singletons. This clonotype was recorded once. Its specificity is unknown. This receptor was obtained from a male donor with ankylosing spondylitis. Sequences were obtained from blood, either unsorted or a sorted T cell fraction (not recorded which). This chain uses TRBV20-1 with TRBJ2-1; 10 bases line up with TRBD2. Here the CDR3 reads CSARADTPLPGLASSYNEQFF. For the CDR3, the DNA is TGCAGTGCTAGAGCCGACACCCCTTTACCGGGACTAGCGAGCTCCTACAATGAGCAGTTCTTC.